This T cell receptor (beta chain) was captured by sequencing in a study of cytomegalovirus exposure and HLA in healthy donors. V gave up 0 bases and J gave up 4 bases, with 13 bases separating them. Germline V gene data show CDR1 as SGHRS and CDR2 as YFSETQ. The CDR3 contains 15 residues. Sequencing was performed with immunoSEQ multiplex PCR; in TCRdb, only in-frame clones are kept and a portion is missing. The sample has tens of thousands of clones; roughly 96% are singletons. The sample comprised PBMCs. This sequence was found in a man aged 18 to 30 in good health and CMV-seronegative. The V gene is TRBV5-1, the J gene TRBJ1-1; no firm D call. CDR3 sequence (DNA): TGCGCCAGCAGCTTGGTTGCCGGAGAATCCACTGAAGCTTTCTTT. Protein: CASSLVAGESTEAFF.